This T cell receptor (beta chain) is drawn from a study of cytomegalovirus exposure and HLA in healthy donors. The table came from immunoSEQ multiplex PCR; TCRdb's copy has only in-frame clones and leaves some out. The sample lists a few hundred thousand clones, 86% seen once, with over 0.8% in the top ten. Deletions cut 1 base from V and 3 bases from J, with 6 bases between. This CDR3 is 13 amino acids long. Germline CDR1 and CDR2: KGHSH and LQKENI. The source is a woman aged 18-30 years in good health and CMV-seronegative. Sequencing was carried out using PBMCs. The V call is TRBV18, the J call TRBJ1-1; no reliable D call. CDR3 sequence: CASSPLEDTEAFF. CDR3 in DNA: TGTGCCAGCTCACCACTTGAGGACACTGAAGCTTTCTTT.